These 10 T cell receptor beta chains came from one sample sequenced in a study of long-term antiretroviral therapy in people with HIV. Version v3.0 of the immunoSEQ assay was performed at survey level. Sequencing was performed with immunoSEQ multiplex PCR; in TCRdb, only in-frame clones are kept and a portion is missing. The sample yields around 23,000 clones, around 90% seen once. The sequenced sample was unsorted PBMCs, obtained 1.8 years before starting antiretroviral therapy. The origin of the receptors is a man aged 50-60 years with HIV.

The CDR3: CASSSQRGSSYEQYF. DNA for the CDR3: TGTGCCAGCAGCTCTCAGCGGGGAAGCTCCTACGAGCAGTACTTC. V is TRBV7-2 and J is TRBJ2-7; 7 nucleotides line up with TRBD2. The germline gives CDR1 SGHTA, CDR2 FQGNSA. The junction had 6 bases not matched to a gene; V was cut back by 4 bases and J by 0 bases. CDR3 length: 15 residues.

The rearrangement uses TRBV4-2 and TRBJ2-7; 14 nucleotides line up with TRBD2. Germline lookup yields CDR1 LGHNA and CDR2 YNFKEQ. With 0 bases clipped from V and 4 bases from J, the junction kept 11 bases outside the gene matches. The length of the CDR3 is 19 residues. CDR3 DNA: TGTGCCAGCAGCCAAGAGGGGGGACTAGCGGGAGTTGGATTGTACGAGCAGTACTTC. Protein sequence: CASSQEGGLAGVGLYEQYF.

CDR3 DNA: TGCGCCAGCAGCCAAGATGTAAGCATGTACAATGAGCAGTTCTTC. Translation gives CASSQDVSMYNEQFF. The chain couples TRBV4-3 to TRBJ2-1, with D uncertain. CDR1 LGHNA and CDR2 YSLEER come from the germline V gene. The CDR3 is 15 amino acids. The V end lost 0 bases, the J end lost 4 bases, and 10 bases lay between the germline ends.

This chain uses TRBV7-9 with TRBJ2-2; D possibly corresponds to TRBD1 (5 bases). The V gene lost 3 bases and the J gene lost 4 bases, with 12 bases spanning the gap. The CDR3 spans 15 residues. From germline, CDR1 is SEHNR and CDR2 FQNEAQ (reference sequence). The CDR3 loop reads CASSFPGHTTGELFF. The CDR3, as DNA: TGTGCCAGCAGCTTTCCAGGACACACCACCGGGGAGCTGTTTTTT.

The rearrangement joins TRBV5-4 to TRBJ2-1; D is possibly TRBD1 (7 bases). The germline V gene encodes CDR1 SGHNT and CDR2 YYREEE (reference sequence). V dropped 0 bases and J dropped 7 bases, with 17 bases sitting between them. This CDR3 is built from 16 residues. This CDR3 reads CASSLGRGTALNEQFF. CDR3 sequence (DNA): TGTGCCAGCAGCTTGGGCCGGGGGACAGCATTAAATGAGCAGTTCTTC. The complete variable domain, with remaining parts taken from reference TRBV5-4 and TRBJ2-1, reads ETGVTQSPTHLIKTRGQQVTLRCSSQSGHNTVSWYQQALGQGPQFIFQYYREEENGRGNFPPRFSGLQFPNYSSELNVNALELDDSALYLCASSLGRGTALNEQFFGPGTRLTVL.

Note on this clone: A junction boundary mismatches the germline segment, possibly from a read error. The chain employs TRBV20-1 and TRBJ1-1; no clear D gene. This CDR3 is built from 8 residues. From germline, CDR1 is DFQATT and CDR2 SNEGSKA (reference sequence). The CDR3 spells CSARSWIF. The CDR3 DNA reads TGCAGTGCTAGGAGTTGGATCTTT.

This rearrangement joins TRBV4-2 to TRBJ2-7, with D tentatively TRBD1 or TRBD2 (5 bases each). From germline, CDR1 is LGHNA and CDR2 YNFKEQ. This CDR3 region has 15 residues. V was shortened by 0 bases and J by 3 bases, with 12 bases between the two germline ends. CDR3 nucleotide sequence: TGTGCCAGCAGCCAAGATCCGGGGCGGAGCTACGAGCAGTACTTC. Its protein product is CASSQDPGRSYEQYF.

The rearrangement uses TRBV29-1 and TRBJ1-2; TRBD1 might be the D (5 bases). CDR3 size: 13 residues. Trimming pared 3 bases from V and 5 bases from J, leaving 13 bases between. Germline CDR1 reads SQVTM; CDR2 reads ANQGSEA. CDR3 DNA: TGCAGCGTTGACAGGGACGGGATATATGGCTACACCTTC. The encoded protein is CSVDRDGIYGYTF.

The rearrangement uses TRBV4-1 and TRBJ2-5; a possible D gene is TRBD2 (6 bases). This CDR3 has 16 amino acids. The germline gives CDR1 MGHRA, CDR2 YSYEKL. V was cut by 1 base and J by 7 bases, with 19 bases left in between. The CDR3 sequence: CASSQVEPGLLGTQYF. The CDR3 DNA reads TGCGCCAGCAGCCAAGTCGAACCGGGACTCCTGGGGACCCAGTACTTC.

The V and J genes are TRBV4-1 and TRBJ2-7; D is unresolved. The CDR3 extends over 13 amino acids. The V end lost 1 base, the J end lost 7 bases, and 11 bases lay between the germline ends. The germline V gene encodes CDR1 MGHRA and CDR2 YSYEKL. The CDR3 loop is CASSQGPVSEQYF. CDR3 DNA sequence: TGCGCCAGCAGCCAAGGACCGGTGTCTGAGCAGTACTTC.